This record looks at one T cell receptor beta chain sequence and its context. Its antigen is still unknown. In the same sample, other DNA sequences code for this CDR3. Using immunoSEQ multiplex PCR, the repertoire was profiled, and TCRdb retains in-frame clones only, with some absent. Of some 2,500,000 clones listed, around 93% are singletons. This entry comes from a study of shared clonotypes between healthy human individuals. Whole-study findings and limits: Non-shared clonotypes had lower generation probabilities than clonotypes shared by all four sorted-subset donors.

V lost 0 bases, J lost 2 bases, and 8 bases lay in between. Germline assignment: CDR1 SGHTA and CDR2 FQGNSA. CDR3 length: 14 amino acids. This sequence originates from a man between 18 and 35 years old in good health. Some clones in this sample may be carry-over from other donors' samples. Sequenced sample: naive CD4+ T cells from PBMCs. Subset defined: CD45RA+ positively selected. J is TRBJ2-7 and V is TRBV7-2; D call uncertain. The CDR3 nucleotides read TGTGCCAGCAGCTTAGCGGGAAGAACCTACGAGCAGTACTTC. Translated: CASSLAGRTYEQYF.